These 22 T cell receptor beta chains came from one sample sequenced in a study of T cell repertoires in cytomegalovirus infection. For these receptors, no antigen is known. In TCRdb, the reads were re-called with MiXCR into one record per CDR3 protein. The sample includes fewer than 150,000 distinct CDR3 sequences, around 30% seen only once; the top ten take about 40%. Material: CD8+ T cells from cultured PBMCs, obtained from culture after CMV antigen stimulation. Receptors were obtained from a human donor in good health (CMV status not recorded). Some clones in this sample may be carry-over from other donors' samples.

The rearrangement links TRBV6-2 or TRBV6-3 to TRBJ2-1; D possibly corresponds to TRBD1 (5 bases). This CDR3 has 14 amino acids. Looked up from germline, CDR1 is MNHEY and CDR2 is SVGEGT. V was cut by 2 bases and J by 7 bases, with 12 bases left in between. The CDR3 nucleotides are TGTGCCAGCAGTTACGGGGCTCAGTGGAATGAGCAGTTCTTC. It yields the protein CASSYGAQWNEQFF.

The J gene is TRBJ2-7, the V gene TRBV27; 7 bases match TRBD2. Germline loops: CDR1 MNHEY, CDR2 SMNVEV (reference sequence). CDR3 length equals 16 residues. The J segment lost 4 bases and the V segment lost 3 bases, leaving 12 bases of the junction unmatched. CDR3 DNA: TGTGCCAGCAGTTTTATGGGGGGGGTGAAATGGTACGAGCAGTACTTC. Its translation: CASSFMGGVKWYEQYF.

By share, this clonotype ranks as medium-sized. The genes are TRBV7-9 and TRBJ1-5; 7 positions match TRBD1. CDR3 size: 18 residues. The ends lost 5 bases at V and 0 bases at J; junction bases unmatched: 13. Germline V lookup: CDR1 SEHNR, CDR2 FQNEAQ (reference sequence). The CDR3 DNA follows: TGTGCCAGCAGCGCCCAGATAGAGACAGGGATTAGCAATCAGCCCCAGCATTTT. This sequence encodes CASSAQIETGISNQPQHF.

This clonotype occurred many times. The chain is built from TRBV7-6 and TRBJ2-1, with D tentatively TRBD2 (5 bases). The length of the CDR3 is 18 residues. Germline CDR1 reads SGHVS; CDR2 reads FNYEAQ. V lost 1 base to trimming and J lost 2 bases, with 18 bases between them. In DNA, the CDR3 is TGTGCCAGCAGCTTAGTAAAGAGAGGGCTATATACCTACAATGAGCAGTTCTTC. Translation: CASSLVKRGLYTYNEQFF.

This sequence joins TRBV6-5 and TRBJ2-6; D is uncertain. CDR1 is MNHEY, CDR2 SVGAGI, per germline. The V gene lost 7 bases and the J gene lost 2 bases, with 9 bases spanning the gap. The CDR3 has 14 amino acids. The CDR3 DNA follows: TGTGCCAGCACCTTCTCGGCTGGGGCCAACGTCCTGACTTTC. Encoded protein: CASTFSAGANVLTF.

This clonotype was detected a few times. V gene TRBV12-3 or TRBV12-4 combines with J gene TRBJ1-2, with D maybe TRBD1 (5 bases). This CDR3 spans 12 amino acids. V dropped 8 bases and J dropped 3 bases, with 10 bases sitting between them. Here the CDR3 reads CASLGTDYGYTF. In nucleotides, the CDR3 is TGTGCCAGCCTCGGGACGGACTATGGCTACACCTTC.

V and J are TRBV28 and TRBJ2-7, with D unresolved. There are 15 residues in the CDR3. Germline-derived CDR1 and CDR2 are MDHEN and SYDVKM. With 10 bases removed from V and 4 bases from J, the gap between germline ends came to 23 bases. In nucleotides, the CDR3 is TGTGCCACCCAAAGGTCGATAAGTTATAGATACGAGCAGTACTTC. This sequence encodes CATQRSISYRYEQYF.

This clonotype appeared a few times. The chain recombines TRBV7-9 with TRBJ1-6; unclear D gene. The germline V and J ends were trimmed by 3 bases and 6 bases, with 9 bases remaining between them. CDR1 is SEHNR, CDR2 FQNEAQ, per germline (reference sequence). This CDR3 spans 14 amino acids. The CDR3 DNA reads TGTGCCAGCAGCTTTTGGCAGCCTAATTCACCCCTCCACTTT. Its translation is CASSFWQPNSPLHF.

This clonotype was detected a few times. The J gene is TRBJ1-3, the V gene TRBV10-3; no firm D call. V was cut by 2 bases and J by 0 bases, with 5 bases left in between. The germline V gene encodes CDR1 ENHRY and CDR2 SYGVKD. This CDR3 comprises 14 residues. Written as DNA, the CDR3 is TGTGCCATCAGTGAGAGGGTCTCTGGAAACACCATATATTTT. It is translated as CAISERVSGNTIYF.

The genes are TRBV5-6 and TRBJ2-7, with D maybe TRBD2 (6 bases). Germline lookup yields CDR1 SGHDT and CDR2 YYEEEE. This CDR3 comprises 13 residues. The V end was cut by 2 bases, the J end by 2 bases, with 8 bases between. The DNA of the CDR3 is TGTGCCAGCAGCTTTACGGGGGCCTACGAGCAGTACTTC. It encodes CASSFTGAYEQYF.

The chain has TRBV12-3 or TRBV12-4 and TRBJ2-5, with D perhaps matching TRBD1 (6 bases). Trimming shortened V by 4 bases and J by 1 base, and 10 bases separated the two germline ends. The length of the CDR3 is 14 residues. The CDR3 protein is CASSSGHLQETQYF. CDR3 nucleotides: TGTGCCAGCAGTTCGGGACATCTCCAAGAGACCCAGTACTTC.

The chain combines TRBV29-1 with TRBJ2-3; D gene ambiguous. V shed 6 bases and J shed 0 bases, with 10 bases lying between them. There are 13 residues in the CDR3. Germline lookup yields CDR1 SQVTM and CDR2 ANQGSEA. CDR3 region: CSVARSSTDTQYF. CDR3 DNA: TGCAGCGTGGCACGTTCTAGCACAGATACGCAGTATTTT.

The chain employs TRBV7-9 and TRBJ2-5; possible D gene TRBD2, 5 bases. This CDR3 is built from 13 residues. Trimming cost V 3 bases and J 9 bases, with 14 bases left between them. Germline loops: CDR1 SEHNR, CDR2 FQNEAQ (reference sequence). The CDR3: CASSFPGIGPQYF. Written as DNA, the CDR3 is TGTGCCAGCAGCTTCCCGGGGATCGGTCCCCAGTACTTC.

This clonotype was found a few times. The V call is TRBV2, the J call TRBJ1-1; TRBD1 agrees at 9 bases. Trimming removed 3 bases from V and 3 bases from J; junction bases left unmatched: 8. In germline, CDR1 is SNHLY, CDR2 FYNNEI. The CDR3 spans 16 residues. Here the CDR3 DNA reads TGTGCCAGCAGTGAGGGGGAGACAGGGGGATACACTGAAGCTTTCTTT. Protein product: CASSEGETGGYTEAFF.

This clonotype was seen a few times. This chain links TRBV11-2 with TRBJ2-7; the D is unclear. The CDR3 extends over 13 amino acids. The germline V gene has CDR1 SGHAT and CDR2 FQNNGV. V lost 1 base, J lost 2 bases, and 6 bases lay in between. CDR3 protein: CASSLVVAYEQYF. CDR3 nucleotide sequence: TGTGCCAGCAGCTTAGTTGTAGCCTACGAGCAGTACTTC.

This clonotype was recorded a few times. This sequence joins TRBV4-3 and TRBJ2-5; 9 bases are a match to TRBD2. Germline V CDR1 and CDR2: LGHNA, YSLEER. This CDR3 contains 17 residues. J lost 0 bases, V lost 1 base, and 6 bases had no gene match. The DNA for the CDR3 is TGCGCCAGCAGCCAAGTAGCGGGGGCCGGGTACCAAGAGACCCAGTACTTC. It specifies CASSQVAGAGYQETQYF.

The V and J genes are TRBV19 and TRBJ2-2; TRBD2 agrees at 12 bases. The germline V gene encodes CDR1 LNHDA and CDR2 SQIVND (reference sequence). The CDR3 has 15 residues. V was clipped by 7 bases and J by 5 bases; unmatched bases: 5. CDR3 region: CASTGTSGSTGELFF. The CDR3 DNA sequence: TGTGCCAGTACCGGGACTAGCGGGTCAACCGGGGAGCTGTTTTTT.

The chain is built from TRBV4-1 and TRBJ1-2; tentative D call: TRBD1 (6 bases). V was shortened by 2 bases and J by 5 bases, with 15 bases between the two germline ends. The CDR3 spans 15 residues. Germline values: CDR1 MGHRA, CDR2 YSYEKL. The CDR3 loop is CASSQTLGTRYGYTF. In nucleotides, the CDR3 is TGCGCCAGCAGCCAAACTCTAGGGACAAGATATGGCTACACCTTC.

This clonotype was counted only a few times. The chain joins TRBV6-1 to TRBJ2-1; TRBD2 agrees at 10 bases. Germline V CDR1 and CDR2: MNHNS, SASEGT. Trimming at V came to 5 bases and at J to 4 bases, leaving 5 bases not matched to a gene. CDR3 length: 15 residues. As DNA, the CDR3 is TGTGCCAGCAGTCAGCTAGCGGGGGAATACAATGAGCAGTTCTTC. Translated, it gives CASSQLAGEYNEQFF.

This chain links TRBV2 with TRBJ2-5; TRBD1 might be the D (6 bases). Between the trimmed V and J ends, which lost 5 bases and 4 bases, there was a span of 14 bases. Germline CDR1 SNHLY, CDR2 FYNNEI. This CDR3 comprises 14 residues. CDR3 residues: CASSSGTSRETQYF. The CDR3 coding sequence is TGTGCCAGCAGTTCCGGGACATCACGAGAGACCCAGTACTTC.

V gene TRBV27 combines with J gene TRBJ1-5; 7 bases fit TRBD1. Trimming removed 2 bases from V and 7 bases from J; junction bases left unmatched: 5. Germline V gene sequence: CDR1 MNHEY, CDR2 SMNVEV (reference sequence). This CDR3 contains 14 residues. The DNA of the CDR3 is TGTGCCAGCAGTTTAAGGTCCAGGGGGCAGCCCCAGCATTTT. Translated: CASSLRSRGQPQHF.

CDR3 DNA: TGTGCCAGCAGTTACTCGAAGGGGTTTAACTATGGCTACACCTTC. Residues: CASSYSKGFNYGYTF. The chain has TRBV6-5 and TRBJ1-2; D is perhaps TRBD1 (5 bases). V was pared by 0 bases and J by 1 base, with 9 bases between. The CDR3 totals 15 residues. CDR1 is MNHEY and CDR2 is SVGAGI in the germline V gene.